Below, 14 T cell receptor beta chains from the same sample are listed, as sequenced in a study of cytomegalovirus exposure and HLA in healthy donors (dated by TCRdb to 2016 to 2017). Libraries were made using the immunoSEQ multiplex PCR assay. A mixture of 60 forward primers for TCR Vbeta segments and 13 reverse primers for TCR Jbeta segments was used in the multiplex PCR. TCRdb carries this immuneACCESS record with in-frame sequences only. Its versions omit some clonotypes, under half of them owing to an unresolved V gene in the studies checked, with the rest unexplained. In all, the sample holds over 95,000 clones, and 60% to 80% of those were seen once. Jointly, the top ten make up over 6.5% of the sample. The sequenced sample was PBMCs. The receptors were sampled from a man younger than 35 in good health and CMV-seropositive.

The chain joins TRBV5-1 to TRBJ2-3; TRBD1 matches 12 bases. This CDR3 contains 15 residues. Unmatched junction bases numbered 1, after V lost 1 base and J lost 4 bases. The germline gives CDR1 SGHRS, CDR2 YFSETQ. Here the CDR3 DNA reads TGCGCCAGCAGCTTGTGGGACAGGGGGCCAGATACGCAGTATTTT. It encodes CASSLWDRGPDTQYF. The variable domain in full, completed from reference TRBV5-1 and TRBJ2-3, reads KAGVTQTPRYLIKTRGQQVTLSCSPISGHRSVSWYQQTPGQGLQFLFEYFSETQRNKGNFPGRFSGRQFSNSRSEMNVSTLELGDSALYLCASSLWDRGPDTQYFGPGTRLTVL.

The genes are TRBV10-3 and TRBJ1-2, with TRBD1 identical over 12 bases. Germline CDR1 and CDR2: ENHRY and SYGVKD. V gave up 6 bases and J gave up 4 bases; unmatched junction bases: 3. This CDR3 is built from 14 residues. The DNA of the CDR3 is TGTGCCATCAGGGGGACAGGGGGCTTCTATGGCTACACCTTC. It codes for CAIRGTGGFYGYTF.

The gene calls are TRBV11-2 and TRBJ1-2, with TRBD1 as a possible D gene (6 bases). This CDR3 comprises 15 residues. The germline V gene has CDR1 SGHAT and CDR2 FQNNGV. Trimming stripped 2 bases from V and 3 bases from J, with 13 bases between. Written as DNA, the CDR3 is TGTGCCAGCAGCTTATTCTCCGCAGGGGACTATGGCTACACCTTC. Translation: CASSLFSAGDYGYTF.

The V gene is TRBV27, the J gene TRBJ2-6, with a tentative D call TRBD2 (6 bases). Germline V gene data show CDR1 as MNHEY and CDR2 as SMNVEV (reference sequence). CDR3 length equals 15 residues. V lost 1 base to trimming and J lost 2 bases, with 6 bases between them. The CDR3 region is CASSLWGAGANVLTF. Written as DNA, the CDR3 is TGTGCCAGCAGTTTATGGGGGGCTGGGGCCAACGTCCTGACTTTC.

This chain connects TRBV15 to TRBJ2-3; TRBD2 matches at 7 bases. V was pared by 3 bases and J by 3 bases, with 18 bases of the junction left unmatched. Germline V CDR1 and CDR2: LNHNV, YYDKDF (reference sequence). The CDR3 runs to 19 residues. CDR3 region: CATSSNPPSGVRWTDTQYF. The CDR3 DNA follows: TGTGCCACCAGCAGCAACCCCCCTAGCGGAGTAAGGTGGACAGATACGCAGTATTTT. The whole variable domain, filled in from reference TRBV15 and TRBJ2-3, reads DAMVIQNPRYQVTQFGKPVTLSCSQTLNHNVMYWYQQKSSQAPKLLFHYYDKDFNNEADTPDNFQSRRPNTSFCFLDIRSPGLGDTAMYLCATSSNPPSGVRWTDTQYFGPGTRLTVL.

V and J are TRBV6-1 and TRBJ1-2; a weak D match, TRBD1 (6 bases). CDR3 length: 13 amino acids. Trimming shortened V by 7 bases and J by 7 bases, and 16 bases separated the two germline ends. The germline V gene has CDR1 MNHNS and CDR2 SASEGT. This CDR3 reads CASNNRVYRGYTF. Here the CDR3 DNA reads TGTGCCAGCAACAACAGGGTTTATCGTGGCTACACCTTC.

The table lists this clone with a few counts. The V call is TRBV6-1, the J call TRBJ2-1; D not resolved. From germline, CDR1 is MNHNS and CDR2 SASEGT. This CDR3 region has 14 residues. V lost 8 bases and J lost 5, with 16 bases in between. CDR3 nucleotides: TGTGCCAGCGATCTGGCTAGTACCCACAATGAGCAGTTCTTC. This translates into CASDLASTHNEQFF.

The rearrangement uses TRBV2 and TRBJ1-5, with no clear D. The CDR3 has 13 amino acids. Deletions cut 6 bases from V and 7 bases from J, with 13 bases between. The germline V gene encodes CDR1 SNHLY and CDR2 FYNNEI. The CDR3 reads CASSPGEVQPQHF. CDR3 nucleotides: TGTGCCAGCAGCCCCGGGGAGGTACAGCCCCAGCATTTT.

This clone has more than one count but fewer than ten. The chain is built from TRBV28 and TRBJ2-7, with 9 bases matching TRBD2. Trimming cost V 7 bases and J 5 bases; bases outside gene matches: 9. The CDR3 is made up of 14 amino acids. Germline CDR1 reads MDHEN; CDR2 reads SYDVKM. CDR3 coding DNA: TGTGCCAGCACTAGCGGGACGCCTCTCGACGAGCAGTACTTC. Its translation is CASTSGTPLDEQYF.

The CDR3 protein is CASSLRDEQFF. The DNA for the CDR3 is TGCGCCAGCAGCCTGAGGGATGAGCAGTTCTTC. The chain carries TRBV5-1 and TRBJ2-1, with D perhaps matching TRBD2 (5 bases). Trimming removed 4 bases at V and 8 bases at J, with 7 bases between. CDR1 and CDR2 (germline): SGHRS, YFSETQ. CDR3 length: 11 residues.

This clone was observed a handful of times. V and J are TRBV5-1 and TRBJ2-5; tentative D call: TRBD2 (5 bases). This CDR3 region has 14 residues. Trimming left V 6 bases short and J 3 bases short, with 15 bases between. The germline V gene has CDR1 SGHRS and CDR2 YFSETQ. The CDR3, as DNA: TGCGCCAGCAACTATCGGGGAAGGGAAGAGACCCAGTACTTC. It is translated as CASNYRGREETQYF.

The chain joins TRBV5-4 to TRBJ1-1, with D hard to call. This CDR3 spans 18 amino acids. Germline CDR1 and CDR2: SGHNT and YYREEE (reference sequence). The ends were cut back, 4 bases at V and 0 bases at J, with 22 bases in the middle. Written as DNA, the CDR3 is TGTGCCAGCAGCGCGGGATCCGCATTCGGAAACATGAACACTGAAGCTTTCTTT. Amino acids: CASSAGSAFGNMNTEAFF.

For the CDR3, the DNA is TGTGCCAGCTCACCACAGGGGTTCGGGTTTGAGACCCAGTACTTC. This gives the protein CASSPQGFGFETQYF. This chain connects TRBV18 to TRBJ2-5, with TRBD1 as a possible D gene (5 bases). The CDR3 contains 15 residues. Germline V gene sequence: CDR1 KGHSH, CDR2 LQKENI. The V end was cut by 1 base, the J end by 5 bases, with 14 bases between.

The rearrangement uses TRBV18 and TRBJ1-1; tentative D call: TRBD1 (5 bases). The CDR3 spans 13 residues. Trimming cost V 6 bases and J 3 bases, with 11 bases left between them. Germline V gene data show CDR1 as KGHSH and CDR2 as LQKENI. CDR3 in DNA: TGTGCCAGCTCGCAGGGCCTGGACACTGAAGCTTTCTTT. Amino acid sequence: CASSQGLDTEAFF.